The sequence of this TCR beta chain was determined in a study of Ad26.COV2.S vaccination and SARS-CoV-2 variants. The wider study: In the study, Ad26.COV2.S was injected intramuscularly once, or twice 56 days apart.

Treatment noted: around 19 received Ad26.COV2.S at low or high dose, single or two shots; 5 received placebo; per-sample allocation not given. Day 63 after the first injection of vaccine or placebo was the sampling time. It was an adult aged 18-55 years in Boston who was the donor. Participants' vaccine, an Ad26 vector, delivered Wuhan-strain SARS-CoV-2 spike. In regard to this clone: Antigen specificity is unknown.

The V gene end was trimmed by 0 bases and the J gene end by 7 bases; junction bases not matched to a gene: 2. The CDR3 spans 15 residues. From germline, CDR1 is MNHNS and CDR2 SASEGT. Libraries were prepared by immunoSEQ multiplex PCR; TCRdb keeps only in-frame clonotypes and omits some of them. The sample holds about 680,000 clones; roughly nine tenths are singletons and the top ten take approximately 1.5%. Study-wide points: Vaccinees reportedly had broad spike-specific CD8+ and CD4+ T cell responses.

The sequence was collected from a person aged 18-60 years who received the Ad26.COV2.S COVID-19 vaccine or a placebo. The J gene is TRBJ2-1, the V gene TRBV6-1, with 11 bases identical to TRBD2. Specimen: peripheral blood, collected in a trial of Ad26.COV2.S vaccine versus placebo. The CDR3: CASSEAASGRNEQFF. The DNA of the CDR3 is TGTGCCAGCAGTGAAGCGGCTAGCGGGAGGAATGAGCAGTTCTTC.